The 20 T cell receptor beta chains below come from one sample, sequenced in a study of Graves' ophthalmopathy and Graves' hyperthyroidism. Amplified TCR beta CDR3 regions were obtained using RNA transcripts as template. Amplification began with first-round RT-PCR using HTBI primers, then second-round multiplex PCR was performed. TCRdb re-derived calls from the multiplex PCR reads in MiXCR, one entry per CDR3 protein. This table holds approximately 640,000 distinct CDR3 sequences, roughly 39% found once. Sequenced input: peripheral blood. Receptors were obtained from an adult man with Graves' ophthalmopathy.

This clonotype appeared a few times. The CDR3 region is CASSVGPTVGDTGELFF. The CDR3, as DNA: TGTGCCAGCAGCGTCGGACCCACAGTCGGAGACACCGGGGAGCTGTTTTTT. J is TRBJ2-2 and V is TRBV5-4; D ambiguous. V was pared by 4 bases and J by 3 bases, with 19 bases between. This CDR3 has 17 amino acids. CDR1 SGHNT and CDR2 YYREEE come from the germline V gene (reference sequence).

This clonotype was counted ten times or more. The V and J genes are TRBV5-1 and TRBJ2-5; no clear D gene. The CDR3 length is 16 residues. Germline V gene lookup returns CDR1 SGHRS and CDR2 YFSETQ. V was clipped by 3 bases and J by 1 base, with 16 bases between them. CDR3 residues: CASSSTGFGPQETQYF. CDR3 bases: TGCGCCAGCAGCTCAACTGGTTTTGGTCCCCAAGAGACCCAGTACTTC.

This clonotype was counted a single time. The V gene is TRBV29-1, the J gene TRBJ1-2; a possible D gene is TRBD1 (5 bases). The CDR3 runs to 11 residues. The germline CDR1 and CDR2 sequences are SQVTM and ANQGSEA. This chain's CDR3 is CTGGANYGYTF. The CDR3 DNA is TGCACCGGGGGAGCTAACTATGGCTACACCTTC.

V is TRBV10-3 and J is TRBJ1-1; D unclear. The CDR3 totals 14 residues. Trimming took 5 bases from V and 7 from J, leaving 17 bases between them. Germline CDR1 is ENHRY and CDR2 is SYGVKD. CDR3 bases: TGTGCCATCAGTTATGGTGCAGAGGGCAATGAAGCTTTCTTT. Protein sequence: CAISYGAEGNEAFF.

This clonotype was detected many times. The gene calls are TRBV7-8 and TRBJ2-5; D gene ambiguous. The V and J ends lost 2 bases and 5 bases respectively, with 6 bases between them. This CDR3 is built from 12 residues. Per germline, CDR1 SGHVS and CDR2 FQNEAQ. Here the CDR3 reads CASSLMFETQYF. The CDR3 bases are TGTGCCAGCAGCTTAATGTTTGAGACCCAGTACTTC.

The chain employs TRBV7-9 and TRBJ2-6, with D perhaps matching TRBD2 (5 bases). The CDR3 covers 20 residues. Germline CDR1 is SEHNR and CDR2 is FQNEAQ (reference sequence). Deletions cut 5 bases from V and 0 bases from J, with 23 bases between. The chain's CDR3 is CASSPPGGPTLYSGANVLTF. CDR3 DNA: TGTGCCAGCAGCCCCCCTGGCGGGCCTACCCTTTACTCTGGGGCCAACGTCCTGACTTTC.

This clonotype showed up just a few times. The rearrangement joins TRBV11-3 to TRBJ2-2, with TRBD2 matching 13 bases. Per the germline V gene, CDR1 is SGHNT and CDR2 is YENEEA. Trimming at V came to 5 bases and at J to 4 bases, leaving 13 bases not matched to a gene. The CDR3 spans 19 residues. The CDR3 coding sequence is TGTGCCAGCAGCGAAAGGACTAGCGGGAGTACGGCGAGCACCGGGGAGCTGTTTTTT. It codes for CASSERTSGSTASTGELFF.

The CDR3 nucleotides read TGCGCCAGCAGCCAAGAAACAGGAACTGCAACTAATGAAAAACTGTTTTTT. Amino acid sequence: CASSQETGTATNEKLFF. The chain has TRBV4-1 and TRBJ1-4; the D gene is possibly TRBD1 (5 bases). CDR1 and CDR2 (germline): MGHRA, YSYEKL. The CDR3 covers 17 residues. V was pared by 0 bases and J by 0 bases, with 11 bases between.

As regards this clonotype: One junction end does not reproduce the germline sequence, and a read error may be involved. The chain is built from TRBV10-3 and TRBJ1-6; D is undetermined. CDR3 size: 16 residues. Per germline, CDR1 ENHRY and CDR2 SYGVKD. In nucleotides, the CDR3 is TGTGCCAGCAGTTCCGATGAGGTGGTTTTTAATTCACCCCTCCACTTT. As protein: CASSSDEVVFNSPLHF.

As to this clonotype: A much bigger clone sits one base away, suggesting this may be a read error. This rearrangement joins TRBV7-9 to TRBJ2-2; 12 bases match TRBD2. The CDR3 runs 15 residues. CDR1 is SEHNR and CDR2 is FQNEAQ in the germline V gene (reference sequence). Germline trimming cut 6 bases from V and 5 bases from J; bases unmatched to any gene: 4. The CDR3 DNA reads TGTGCCAGCAGATTCGGGACTAGCGGGACCGGGGAGCTGTTTTTT. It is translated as CASRFGTSGTGELFF.

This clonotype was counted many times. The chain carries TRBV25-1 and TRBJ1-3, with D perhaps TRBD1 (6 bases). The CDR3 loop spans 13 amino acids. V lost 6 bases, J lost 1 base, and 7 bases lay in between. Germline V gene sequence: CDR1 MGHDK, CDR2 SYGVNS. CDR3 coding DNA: TGTGCCAGCAGGGGGACATCTGGAAACACCATATATTTT. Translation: CASRGTSGNTIYF. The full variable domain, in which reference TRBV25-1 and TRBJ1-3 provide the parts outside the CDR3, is EADIYQTPRYLVIGTGKKITLECSQTMGHDKMYWYQQDPGMELHLIHYSYGVNSTEKGDLSSESTVSRIRTEHFPLTLESARPSHTSQYLCASRGTSGNTIYFGEGSWLTVV.

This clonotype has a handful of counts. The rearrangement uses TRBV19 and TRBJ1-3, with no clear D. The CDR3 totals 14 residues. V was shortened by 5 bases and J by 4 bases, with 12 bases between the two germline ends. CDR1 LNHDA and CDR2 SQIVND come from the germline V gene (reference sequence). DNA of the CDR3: TGTGCCAGTAGTCAAATCGGCGGGGGAAACACCATATATTTT. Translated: CASSQIGGGNTIYF.

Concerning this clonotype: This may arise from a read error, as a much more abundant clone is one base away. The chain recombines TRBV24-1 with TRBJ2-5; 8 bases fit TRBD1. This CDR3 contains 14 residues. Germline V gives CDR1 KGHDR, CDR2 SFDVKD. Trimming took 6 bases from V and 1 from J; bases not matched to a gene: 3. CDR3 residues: CATSRTGSQETQYF. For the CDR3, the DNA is TGTGCCACCAGTAGGACAGGGAGCCAAGAGACCCAGTACTTC.

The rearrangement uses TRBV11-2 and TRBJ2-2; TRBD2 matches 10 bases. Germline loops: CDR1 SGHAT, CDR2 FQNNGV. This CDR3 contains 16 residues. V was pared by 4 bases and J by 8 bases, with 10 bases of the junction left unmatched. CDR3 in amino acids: CASSSKREGLVGELFF. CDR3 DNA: TGTGCCAGCAGCTCCAAGCGGGAGGGCCTTGTAGGGGAGCTGTTTTTT.

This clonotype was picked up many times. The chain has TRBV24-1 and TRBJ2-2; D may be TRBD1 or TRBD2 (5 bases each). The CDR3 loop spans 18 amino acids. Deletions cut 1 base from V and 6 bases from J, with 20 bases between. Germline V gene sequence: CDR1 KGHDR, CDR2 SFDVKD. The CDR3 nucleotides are TGTGCCACCAGTGATTTCACCGGGACCCCCGTTATGGCCGGGGAGCTGTTTTTT. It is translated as CATSDFTGTPVMAGELFF.

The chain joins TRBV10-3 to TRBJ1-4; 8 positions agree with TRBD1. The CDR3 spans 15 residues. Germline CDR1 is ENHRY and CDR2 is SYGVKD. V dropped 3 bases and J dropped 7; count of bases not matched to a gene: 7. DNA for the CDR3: TGTGCCATCAGTGATCGATCCGGGACAGGTGAAAAACTGTTTTTT. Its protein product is CAISDRSGTGEKLFF.

The CDR3 here is CASSPLLGGQGASGANVLTF. The CDR3 DNA sequence: TGTGCCAGCAGTCCCTTACTGGGGGGACAGGGGGCTTCTGGGGCCAACGTCCTGACTTTC. The V gene is TRBV12-3 or TRBV12-4, the J gene TRBJ2-6; 12 nucleotides match TRBD1. Trimming cost V 5 bases and J 1 base; bases outside gene matches: 12. The CDR3 extends over 20 amino acids.

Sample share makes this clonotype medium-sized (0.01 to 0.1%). CDR3 bases: TGCAGCGTTAGCCGGGCTAGCGGGTTCTACGAGCAGTACTTC. Protein sequence: CSVSRASGFYEQYF. The V call is TRBV29-1, the J call TRBJ2-7; 8 bases fit TRBD2. The CDR3 contains 14 residues. CDR1 and CDR2 from the germline V gene are SQVTM and ANQGSEA. V lost 5 bases and J lost 3; bases outside the gene matches: 9.

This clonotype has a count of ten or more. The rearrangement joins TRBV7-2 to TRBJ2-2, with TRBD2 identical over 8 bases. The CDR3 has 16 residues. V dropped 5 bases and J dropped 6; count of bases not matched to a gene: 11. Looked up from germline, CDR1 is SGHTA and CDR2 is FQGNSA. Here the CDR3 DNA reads TGTGCCAGCAGCGTTACTAGCGGTGTGGTACCCGGGGAGCTGTTTTTT. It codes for CASSVTSGVVPGELFF. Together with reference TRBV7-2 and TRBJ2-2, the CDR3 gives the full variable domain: GAGVSQSPSNKVTEKGKDVELRCDPISGHTALYWYRQSLGQGLEFLIYFQGNSAPDKSGLPSDRFSAERTGGSVSTLTIQRTQQEDSAVYLCASSVTSGVVPGELFFGEGSRLTVL.

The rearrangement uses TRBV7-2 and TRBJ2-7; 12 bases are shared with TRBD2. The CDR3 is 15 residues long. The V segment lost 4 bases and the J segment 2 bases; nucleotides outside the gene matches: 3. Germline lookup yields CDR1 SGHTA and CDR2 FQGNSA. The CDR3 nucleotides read TGTGCCAGCAGCTCCTCTAGCGGGGGGGCCTACGAGCAGTACTTC. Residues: CASSSSSGGAYEQYF.